These 25 T cell receptor beta chains originate from one sample sequenced in a study of blood T cell repertoires in COVID-19. The assay was immunoSEQ multiplex PCR, and TCRdb's table has in-frame clones only and misses some. The data contain around 260,000 clones, about 85% of them singletons. Sequencing was performed on peripheral blood. The receptor set was obtained from a man aged 55 to 70 who had recovered from COVID-19.

This clone was seen once. The CDR3 here is CASSYAGSTDTQYF. The CDR3 bases are TGTGCCAGCAGCTACGCGGGGAGCACAGATACGCAGTATTTT. This rearrangement joins TRBV7-9 to TRBJ2-3; possible D gene TRBD2, 6 bases. The germline V and J ends were trimmed by 4 bases and 0 bases, with 8 bases remaining between them. CDR3 size: 14 residues. CDR1 SEHNR and CDR2 FQNEAQ come from the germline V gene (reference sequence).

The chain employs TRBV28 and TRBJ1-2; D is unresolved. Trimming pared 1 base from V and 6 bases from J, leaving 12 bases between. This CDR3 is built from 14 residues. Germline loops: CDR1 MDHEN, CDR2 SYDVKM. CDR3 region: CASSLLGLEHGYTF. The CDR3 DNA sequence: TGTGCCAGCAGTTTATTGGGCCTTGAGCATGGCTACACCTTC.

The chain combines TRBV6-5 with TRBJ2-3; 7 bases agree with TRBD1. Trimming took 10 bases from V and 0 from J; bases not matched to a gene: 4. Germline CDR1 MNHEY, CDR2 SVGAGI. This CDR3 has 13 amino acids. The CDR3 bases are TGTGCCACCTCAGGGGGAAGCACAGATACGCAGTATTTT. Amino acids: CATSGGSTDTQYF.

This rearrangement joins TRBV7-2 to TRBJ2-5; 9 bases match TRBD2. V lost 3 bases, J lost 5 bases, and 10 bases stayed unmatched. The CDR3 runs 16 residues. The germline V gene encodes CDR1 SGHTA and CDR2 FQGNSA. The CDR3 region has the DNA TGTGCCAGCAGCTTGTTTTCTGGGCGGGGGGGCGAGACCCAGTACTTC. Translated: CASSLFSGRGGETQYF.

In this sample, this clone turned up once. The chain carries TRBV19 and TRBJ1-3, with TRBD1 matching over 8 bases. Germline V CDR1 and CDR2: LNHDA, SQIVND (reference sequence). This CDR3 has 15 residues. The V and J ends lost 7 bases and 0 bases, in that order; junction bases with no gene match: 5. This chain's CDR3 is CASMRQGASGNTIYF. CDR3 nucleotide sequence: TGTGCCAGTATGCGGCAGGGGGCCTCTGGAAACACCATATATTTT.

The genes are TRBV7-8 and TRBJ2-1; possible D gene TRBD1, 5 bases. The ends were cut back, 6 bases at V and 5 bases at J, with 20 bases in the middle. Germline V gene data show CDR1 as SGHVS and CDR2 as FQNEAQ. This CDR3 has 16 amino acids. The CDR3 sequence: CASRFGTWGGNNEQFF. In DNA, the CDR3 is TGTGCCAGCAGGTTCGGCACCTGGGGCGGCAACAATGAGCAGTTCTTC. Full variable domain (outside the CDR3, taken from reference TRBV7-8 and TRBJ2-1): GAGVSQSPRYKVAKRGQDVALRCDPISGHVSLFWYQQALGQGPEFLTYFQNEAQLDKSGLPSDRFFAERPEGSVSTLKIQRTQQEDSAVYLCASRFGTWGGNNEQFFGPGTRLTVL.

The chain couples TRBV27 to TRBJ2-2, with TRBD2 matching over 15 bases. Trimming removed 2 bases from V and 1 base from J; junction bases left unmatched: 14. CDR1 MNHEY and CDR2 SMNVEV come from the germline V gene (reference sequence). The CDR3 totals 22 residues. DNA for the CDR3: TGTGCCAGCAGTTTAAGGGAAAGTTGGACTAGCGGGGGGGCGGTGAACACCGGGGAGCTGTTTTTT. As protein: CASSLRESWTSGGAVNTGELFF.

This chain links TRBV6-5 with TRBJ1-3; D is ambiguous. Germline CDR1 and CDR2: MNHEY and SVGAGI. V shed 10 bases and J shed 2 bases, with 15 bases lying between them. The CDR3 length is 14 residues. The CDR3 reads CATARAGTGNTIYF. The DNA of the CDR3 is TGTGCCACGGCTCGGGCGGGAACTGGAAACACCATATATTTT.

This clone was counted a single time. CDR3 sequence (DNA): TGTGCCAGCAGCCATTCTAAGGGGCTGAACACCGGGGAGCTGTTTTTT. As protein: CASSHSKGLNTGELFF. This sequence joins TRBV7-2 and TRBJ2-2, with D perhaps TRBD1 (5 bases). The CDR3 spans 16 residues. Germline CDR1 is SGHTA and CDR2 is FQGNSA. V lost 5 bases and J 1 base, leaving 14 bases between the germline ends.

This clone was detected only once. This sequence joins TRBV15 and TRBJ2-2; D is ambiguous. With 0 bases removed from V and 6 bases from J, the gap between germline ends came to 11 bases. Germline CDR1 and CDR2: LNHNV and YYDKDF (reference sequence). The length of the CDR3 is 15 residues. The CDR3 sequence is CATSRDGDSSGELFF. CDR3 coding DNA: TGTGCCACCAGCAGAGATGGAGATAGTTCCGGGGAGCTGTTTTTT.

The chain uses TRBV9 and TRBJ2-7; D is possibly TRBD2 (6 bases). The ends were cut back, 0 bases at V and 5 bases at J, with 18 bases in the middle. The CDR3 has 16 amino acids. Germline loops: CDR1 SGDLS, CDR2 YYNGEE. In DNA form, the CDR3 reads TGTGCCAGCAGCGTAGCGGGGACTCACCTACTCCACGAGCAGTACTTC. It is translated as CASSVAGTHLLHEQYF.

V usage is TRBV4-1 and J usage is TRBJ1-1; 10 bases line up with TRBD1. CDR1 and CDR2 from the germline V gene are MGHRA and YSYEKL. The V gene end was trimmed by 1 base and the J gene end by 1 base; junction bases not matched to a gene: 0. The CDR3 consists of 15 residues. This chain's CDR3 is CASSQGTGGNTEAFF. The CDR3 region has the DNA TGCGCCAGCAGCCAAGGGACAGGGGGGAACACTGAAGCTTTCTTT.

This chain connects TRBV7-2 to TRBJ1-1; D is uncertain. The V end lost 5 bases, the J end lost 5 bases, and 18 bases lay between the germline ends. The CDR3 sequence is 15 residues long. CDR1 and CDR2 (germline): SGHTA, FQGNSA. The DNA of the CDR3 is TGTGCCAGCAGCCTAAGTTCGGCGAGGGTGACTGAAGCTTTCTTT. Translating gives CASSLSSARVTEAFF.

This chain joins TRBV5-4 and TRBJ2-1; 11 positions match TRBD2. This CDR3 has 16 amino acids. Germline trimming cut 3 bases from V and 6 bases from J; bases unmatched to any gene: 8. Germline CDR1 reads SGHNT; CDR2 reads YYREEE (reference sequence). CDR3 sequence reads: CASSSSTSGALNEQFF. CDR3 coding DNA: TGTGCCAGCAGCTCCTCGACTAGCGGGGCGCTCAATGAGCAGTTCTTC.

Here the CDR3 reads CASSENSGVWEQFF. The CDR3 DNA follows: TGTGCCAGCAGTGAGAATTCAGGGGTTTGGGAGCAGTTCTTC. The chain carries TRBV2 and TRBJ2-1, with a weak D call TRBD1 (6 bases). The CDR3 extends over 14 amino acids. V was cut by 3 bases and J by 10 bases, with 16 bases left in between. Germline assignment: CDR1 SNHLY and CDR2 FYNNEI.

J is TRBJ2-7 and V is TRBV27; perhaps TRBD2 as D (5 bases). This CDR3 is built from 17 residues. Trimming removed 0 bases from V and 3 bases from J, with 18 bases in between. Per the germline V gene, CDR1 is MNHEY and CDR2 is SMNVEV (reference sequence). CDR3 amino acids: CASSLSGVLGSLYEQYF. CDR3 DNA sequence: TGTGCCAGCAGTTTATCGGGAGTTTTGGGTTCACTCTACGAGCAGTACTTC.

This clone was counted only a few times. The junction departs from germline at one end; a sequencing error may be responsible. This sequence joins TRBV6-1 and TRBJ1-1, with unresolved D. The CDR3 runs to 12 residues. Germline-derived CDR1 and CDR2 are MNHNS and SASEGT. CDR3 residues: CASREGPPEAFF. CDR3 nucleotide sequence: TGTGCCAGCAGAGAAGGGCCGCCTGAAGCTTTCTTT.

The V gene is TRBV7-9, the J gene TRBJ1-2; tentatively, D is TRBD1 (6 bases). CDR1 is SEHNR, CDR2 FQNEAQ, per germline (reference sequence). The CDR3 runs 13 residues. V was pared by 2 bases and J by 2 bases, with 6 bases between. The CDR3 reads CASSLRGNYGYTF. The CDR3 region has the DNA TGTGCCAGCAGCTTAAGGGGGAACTATGGCTACACCTTC. The full variable domain, in which reference TRBV7-9 and TRBJ1-2 provide the parts outside the CDR3, is DTGVSQNPRHKITKRGQNVTFRCDPISEHNRLYWYRQTLGQGPEFLTYFQNEAQLEKSRLLSDRFSAERPKGSFSTLEIQRTEQGDSAMYLCASSLRGNYGYTFGSGTRLTVV.

The chain uses TRBV7-2 and TRBJ1-2; TRBD1 matches at 8 bases. From germline, CDR1 is SGHTA and CDR2 FQGNSA. The CDR3 is made up of 15 amino acids. Trimming removed 5 bases from V and 7 bases from J; junction bases left unmatched: 12. CDR3: CASSPRRGTGSGYTF. For the CDR3, the DNA is TGTGCCAGCAGCCCCCGGCGCGGGACAGGCTCTGGCTACACCTTC.

The chain couples TRBV7-9 to TRBJ1-6, with 10 bases that match TRBD1. The CDR3 has 15 amino acids. Germline loops: CDR1 SEHNR, CDR2 FQNEAQ (reference sequence). The ends lost 5 bases at V and 6 bases at J; junction bases unmatched: 4. CDR3 region: CASSGRQGANSPLHF. The CDR3 DNA sequence: TGTGCCAGCAGCGGGCGACAGGGGGCTAATTCACCCCTCCACTTT.

This clone has just a few counts. The chain couples TRBV19 to TRBJ1-6, with D possibly matching TRBD1 (5 bases). The ends were cut back, 3 bases at V and 7 bases at J, with 13 bases in the middle. Looked up from germline, CDR1 is LNHDA and CDR2 is SQIVND (reference sequence). This CDR3 has 15 amino acids. The CDR3 spells CASSIQGVENSPLHF. The CDR3 bases are TGTGCCAGTAGTATCCAAGGGGTAGAGAATTCACCCCTCCACTTT.

The V and J genes are TRBV6-2 or TRBV6-3 and TRBJ1-5; possible D gene TRBD1, 5 bases. Germline CDR1 and CDR2: MNHEY and SVGEGT. The V end lost 4 bases, the J end lost 4 bases, and 14 bases lay between the germline ends. The CDR3 runs 15 residues. DNA for the CDR3: TGTGCCAGCAGTTTGAGAGCAGGGTCTAATCAGCCCCAGCATTTT. Amino acids: CASSLRAGSNQPQHF.

V is TRBV19 and J is TRBJ1-5; D not certain. V lost 5 bases, J lost 6 bases, and 14 bases lay in between. The V gene's germline CDR1 is LNHDA and CDR2 SQIVND (reference sequence). The length of the CDR3 is 14 residues. The chain's CDR3 is CASSLQDSTQPQHF. For the CDR3, the DNA is TGTGCCAGTAGTCTTCAGGATTCGACTCAGCCCCAGCATTTT.

This rearrangement joins TRBV18 to TRBJ1-4; D not resolved. Germline lookup yields CDR1 KGHSH and CDR2 LQKENI. V dropped 2 bases and J dropped 4 bases, with 2 bases sitting between them. CDR3 size: 12 residues. The CDR3 nucleotides are TGTGCCAGCTCACCATATAATGAAAAACTGTTTTTT. As protein: CASSPYNEKLFF.

This clone was counted a single time. As DNA, the CDR3 is TGCGCCAGCAGCACTCCGGGACAGTCCTATGGCTACACCTTC. Protein product: CASSTPGQSYGYTF. This sequence joins TRBV5-1 and TRBJ1-2, with TRBD1 matching 7 bases. J lost 4 bases, V lost 4 bases, and 7 bases had no gene match. The CDR3 contains 14 residues. CDR1 is SGHRS, CDR2 YFSETQ, per germline. The whole variable domain, remainder taken from reference TRBV5-1 and TRBJ1-2, is KAGVTQTPRYLIKTRGQQVTLSCSPISGHRSVSWYQQTPGQGLQFLFEYFSETQRNKGNFPGRFSGRQFSNSRSEMNVSTLELGDSALYLCASSTPGQSYGYTFGSGTRLTVV.